These T cell receptor beta chains were read from a single sample in a study of blood T cell repertoires in COVID-19. Produced via immunoSEQ multiplex PCR; TCRdb's table is partial and in-frame only. Of under 350,000 clones in the sample, 75% to 90% were seen once. Sequenced input: peripheral blood. All receptors come from a man aged 45-65 years with acute or convalescent COVID-19. The CDR3 runs from the conserved cysteine through the conserved F or W.

V gene	J gene	CDR3 protein
TRBV7-6	TRBJ2-1	CASSLESGPGNSYNEQFF
TRBV5-6	TRBJ1-1	CASSLGAYRGEAFF
TRBV6-6	TRBJ1-1	CASSYPGGSTEAFF
TRBV6-5	TRBJ1-6	CASSYSAGTPLHF
TRBV2	TRBJ1-1	CASSVTGYTEAFF
TRBV13	TRBJ2-7	CASSLYLGDTEQYF
TRBV6-5	TRBJ1-2	CASTLSRGDGYTF
TRBV5-5	TRBJ1-5	CASSSGQGGTGGNQPQHF
TRBV7-8	TRBJ1-3	CASILKRVGADTIYF
TRBV9	TRBJ1-4	CASSVESDRELFF
TRBV9	TRBJ2-7	CASSSGQGKGYEQYF
TRBV27	TRBJ2-3	CASWWAGHTDTQYF
TRBV29-1	TRBJ1-2	CSVDPGTGYGYTF
TRBV5-6	TRBJ2-1	CASSLGRVSSYNEQFF
TRBV6-1	TRBJ1-2	CASSEGGGYTF
TRBV7-9	TRBJ1-2	CASIHVGGTIGYTF
TRBV4-2	TRBJ2-3	CASSQALAGGPDTQYF
TRBV5-4	TRBJ2-7	CASSLEQRRTYEQYF
TRBV5-1	TRBJ1-5	CASSLQGGDQPQHF
TRBV7-3	TRBJ2-1	CASSSNSGVGNEQFF
TRBV7-8	TRBJ2-6	CASSFVGAGANVLTF
TRBV6-5	TRBJ1-1	CASSYSRGRGNTEAFF
TRBV9	TRBJ1-2	CASSKEGYGYTF
TRBV5-4	TRBJ2-3	CASSLDRLAGGDTQYF
TRBV12-5	TRBJ2-2	CASASTGGAGELFF
TRBV2	TRBJ1-4	CASSEHRSENEKLFF
TRBV7-9	TRBJ2-3	CASSFHPVSSTDTQYF
TRBV7-2	TRBJ2-1	CASSLDMSSYNEQFF
TRBV2	TRBJ2-6	CASSDIWGIGGNSGANVLTF
TRBV18	TRBJ2-7	CASSPWSSLYEQYF
TRBV7-9	TRBJ1-3	CASSLQNSGNTIYF
TRBV7-7	TRBJ2-2	CASSLVGGSAGELFF
TRBV14	TRBJ2-3	CASSPPGTGSIDTQYF
TRBV10-3	TRBJ2-7	CAISEGGGLYEQYF
TRBV4-1	TRBJ2-1	CASSQDWARVASYNEQFF
TRBV21-1	TRBJ2-7	CASVQRAGGPYEQYF
TRBV5-6	TRBJ2-6	CASSVTGQGASGANVLTF
TRBV6-5	TRBJ1-2	CASIRQGNGYTF
TRBV6-5	TRBJ1-1	CASQMWTEAFF
TRBV12-3/TRBV12-4	TRBJ1-2	CASSGGFYGYTF